The 20 T cell receptor beta chains in this list originate from one sample, sequenced in a study of blood T cell repertoires in COVID-19. Assay used: immunoSEQ multiplex PCR; TCRdb lists only in-frame clones, some missing. The sample consists of 200,000 to 250,000 clones, 65% to 85% of them appearing once. The sequencing sample was made of peripheral blood. Receptors originate from a woman aged 60 to 75 with acute or convalescent COVID-19.

The chain carries TRBV6-1 and TRBJ2-7; D gene uncertain. The CDR3 spans 11 residues. V was cut by 3 bases and J by 4 bases, with 4 bases left in between. The germline CDR1 and CDR2 sequences are MNHNS and SASEGT. The CDR3 nucleotides read TGTGCCAGCAGTGACCGTTACGAGCAGTACTTC. Encoded protein: CASSDRYEQYF.

The gene calls are TRBV5-1 and TRBJ1-2; TRBD1 aligns across 7 bases. The J segment lost 6 bases and the V segment lost 0 bases, leaving 8 bases of the junction unmatched. The V gene's germline CDR1 is SGHRS and CDR2 YFSETQ. This CDR3 has 15 residues. The CDR3 loop is CASSLGQGTADGYTF. The CDR3 DNA follows: TGCGCCAGCAGCTTGGGACAGGGAACGGCTGATGGCTACACCTTC.

The rearrangement joins TRBV5-5 to TRBJ2-2, with 8 nucleotides matching TRBD1. The CDR3 totals 17 residues. In germline, CDR1 is SGHKS, CDR2 YYEKEE (reference sequence). Trimming at V came to 4 bases and at J to 7 bases, leaving 15 bases not matched to a gene. The CDR3, as DNA: TGTGCCAGCAGCCATGCATCCCAGGGGGCACGGAACGGGGAGCTGTTTTTT. Translated: CASSHASQGARNGELFF.

This clone was recorded a few times. V and J are TRBV9 and TRBJ2-7; D is perhaps TRBD2 (5 bases). CDR3 length: 13 amino acids. Trimming removed 6 bases from V and 5 bases from J, with 15 bases in between. CDR1 and CDR2 (germline): SGDLS, YYNGEE. The CDR3 nucleotides are TGTGCCAGCAACAAAGAGGGTCGAAACGAGCAGTACTTC. This encodes CASNKEGRNEQYF.

The chain joins TRBV11-2 to TRBJ2-5; the match to TRBD1 covers 7 bases. The trim removed 0 bases at V and 4 bases at J, leaving 11 bases unmatched. The CDR3 spans 17 residues. Germline V gene sequence: CDR1 SGHAT, CDR2 FQNNGV. CDR3 protein: CASSLESVRGGTETQYF. The CDR3 coding sequence is TGTGCCAGCAGCTTAGAAAGCGTCCGAGGGGGCACAGAGACCCAGTACTTC.

The chain couples TRBV6-1 to TRBJ1-5, with 9 bases matching TRBD1. The CDR3 runs 15 residues. CDR1 and CDR2 from the germline V gene are MNHNS and SASEGT. V lost 2 bases, J lost 7 bases, and 6 bases stayed unmatched. CDR3: CASSEMDRGGQPQHF. The CDR3 DNA is TGTGCCAGCAGTGAAATGGACAGGGGCGGCCAGCCCCAGCATTTT.

This clone is a singleton in its sample. This chain connects TRBV29-1 to TRBJ2-5; D is perhaps TRBD2 (6 bases). The CDR3 loop spans 14 amino acids. Trimming left V 3 bases short and J 5 bases short, with 16 bases between. CDR1 and CDR2 (germline): SQVTM, ANQGSEA. CDR3 sequence: CSVDAFGGGETQYF. The CDR3 nucleotides read TGCAGCGTTGATGCTTTCGGGGGAGGTGAGACCCAGTACTTC.

This chain joins TRBV6-2 or TRBV6-3 and TRBJ1-1, with D unresolved. Germline values: CDR1 MNHEY, CDR2 SVGEGT. The CDR3 runs to 13 residues. V lost 4 bases and J 1 base, leaving 7 bases between the germline ends. As DNA, the CDR3 is TGTGCCAGCAGTTTTGTCGGGAACACTGAAGCTTTCTTT. It encodes CASSFVGNTEAFF.

The chain has TRBV19 and TRBJ2-7; a weak D match, TRBD2 (6 bases). Trimming removed 3 bases at V and 3 bases at J, with 12 bases between. CDR3 length equals 14 residues. Per germline, CDR1 LNHDA and CDR2 SQIVND (reference sequence). The CDR3 sequence: CASSIKEGIYEQYF. The CDR3 DNA sequence: TGTGCCAGTAGTATTAAGGAGGGCATCTACGAGCAGTACTTC.

This chain links TRBV21-1 with TRBJ2-3; the table assigns TRBD2, which was not confirmed against the DNA. TRBV21-1 is listed as a pseudogene. This CDR3 spans 15 amino acids. The CDR3 DNA is TGTGCCAGCAGCAGGGGGGGGTTCCCACAAGATACGCAGTATTTT. Translating it yields CASSRGGFPQDTQYF.

The chain uses TRBV4-2 and TRBJ1-2; 7 nucleotides agree with TRBD1. V lost 0 bases to trimming and J lost 5 bases; unmatched junction nucleotides: 6. The CDR3 totals 15 residues. Germline CDR1 and CDR2: LGHNA and YNFKEQ. In DNA, the CDR3 is TGTGCCAGCAGCCAAGACCACAGGGGTCCTTATGGCTACACCTTC. It is translated as CASSQDHRGPYGYTF.

In nucleotides, the CDR3 is TGTGCCAGCAGCCCCTTAGGGGGACAGCCTAAACCCCTCCACTTT. Amino acids: CASSPLGGQPKPLHF. The V gene is TRBV11-2, the J gene TRBJ1-6; 7 positions agree with TRBD1. This CDR3 has 15 residues. V was clipped by 5 bases and J by 12 bases; unmatched bases: 13. The germline V gene encodes CDR1 SGHAT and CDR2 FQNNGV.

The rearrangement joins TRBV2 to TRBJ1-1; a possible D gene is TRBD1 (6 bases). CDR1 and CDR2 (germline): SNHLY, FYNNEI. V was pared by 1 base and J by 1 base, with 13 bases between. The length of the CDR3 is 16 residues. The CDR3 is CASSEVRQGKNTEAFF. CDR3 DNA sequence: TGTGCCAGCAGTGAAGTCAGGCAGGGGAAGAACACTGAAGCTTTCTTT.

J is TRBJ1-2 and V is TRBV20-1; 7 nucleotides align to TRBD1. CDR1 is DFQATT, CDR2 SNEGSKA, per germline (reference sequence). The CDR3 contains 14 residues. The V segment lost 3 bases and the J segment 4 bases; nucleotides outside the gene matches: 8. For the CDR3, the DNA is TGCAGTGCTAGTGAACGACAGGGAGCCTATGGCTACACCTTC. As protein: CSASERQGAYGYTF.

The genes are TRBV14 and TRBJ2-7; a possible D gene is TRBD1 (5 bases). CDR1 SGHDN and CDR2 FVKESK come from the germline V gene. There are 13 residues in the CDR3. With 0 bases removed from V and 6 bases from J, the gap between germline ends came to 9 bases. CDR3 DNA: TGTGCCAGCAGCCAAGATCTTAGGGGCGAGCAGTACTTC. It is translated as CASSQDLRGEQYF.

The count of this clone is one. The chain links TRBV4-1 to TRBJ2-5; 13 bases line up with TRBD2. Germline CDR1 and CDR2: MGHRA and YSYEKL. There are 18 residues in the CDR3. Trimming took 1 base from V and 4 from J; bases not matched to a gene: 9. CDR3 region: CASSQATSGGLSLETQYF. The DNA for the CDR3 is TGCGCCAGCAGCCAAGCGACTAGCGGGGGGTTATCTTTAGAGACCCAGTACTTC.

The chain couples TRBV11-2 to TRBJ1-1; 7 bases are a match to TRBD1. Trimming at V came to 3 bases and at J to 3 bases, leaving 7 bases not matched to a gene. The CDR3 has 15 residues. The V gene's germline CDR1 is SGHAT and CDR2 FQNNGV. As DNA, the CDR3 is TGTGCCAGCAGCTTCTCCAGGGGGAAACACACTGAAGCTTTCTTT. The encoded protein is CASSFSRGKHTEAFF.

V gene TRBV5-1 combines with J gene TRBJ1-2; D gene ambiguous. V lost 3 bases to trimming and J lost 1 base, with 13 bases between them. There are 15 residues in the CDR3. Per germline, CDR1 SGHRS and CDR2 YFSETQ. DNA of the CDR3: TGCGCCAGCAGCTGGGCACCCCAGGTTAACTATGGCTACACCTTC. Protein product: CASSWAPQVNYGYTF.

The chain combines TRBV9 with TRBJ1-2; possibly TRBD1 for D (5 bases). V was clipped by 3 bases and J by 3 bases, with 15 bases between them. The CDR3 covers 15 residues. In germline, CDR1 is SGDLS, CDR2 YYNGEE. CDR3 DNA sequence: TGTGCCAGCAGCGCCGATCTTGGGGGGGACTATGGCTACACCTTC. This codes for CASSADLGGDYGYTF. The full variable domain, in which reference TRBV9 and TRBJ1-2 provide the parts outside the CDR3, is DSGVTQTPKHLITATGQRVTLRCSPRSGDLSVYWYQQSLDQGLQFLIQYYNGEERAKGNILERFSAQQFPDLHSELNLSSLELGDSALYFCASSADLGGDYGYTFGSGTRLTVV.

This chain joins TRBV5-1 and TRBJ2-1; 12 nucleotides line up with TRBD2. The V segment lost 0 bases and the J segment 7 bases; nucleotides outside the gene matches: 2. Germline V gene sequence: CDR1 SGHRS, CDR2 YFSETQ. The CDR3 loop spans 15 amino acids. For the CDR3, the DNA is TGCGCCAGCAGCTTGGGACTAGCGGGGGCGAATGAGCAGTTCTTC. It codes for CASSLGLAGANEQFF.